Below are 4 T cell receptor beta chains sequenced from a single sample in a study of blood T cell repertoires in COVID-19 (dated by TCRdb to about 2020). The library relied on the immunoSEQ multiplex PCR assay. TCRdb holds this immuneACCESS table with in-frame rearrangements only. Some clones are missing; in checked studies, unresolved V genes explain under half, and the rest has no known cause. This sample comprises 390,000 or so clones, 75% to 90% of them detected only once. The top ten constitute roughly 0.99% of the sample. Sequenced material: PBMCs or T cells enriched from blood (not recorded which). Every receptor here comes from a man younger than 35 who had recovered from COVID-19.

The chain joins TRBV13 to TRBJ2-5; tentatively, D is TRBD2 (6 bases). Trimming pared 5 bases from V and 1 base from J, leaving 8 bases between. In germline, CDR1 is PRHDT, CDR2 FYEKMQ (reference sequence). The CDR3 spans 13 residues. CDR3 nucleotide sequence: TGTGCCAGCAGCCGGGGGTTCCAAGAGACCCAGTACTTC. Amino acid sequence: CASSRGFQETQYF.

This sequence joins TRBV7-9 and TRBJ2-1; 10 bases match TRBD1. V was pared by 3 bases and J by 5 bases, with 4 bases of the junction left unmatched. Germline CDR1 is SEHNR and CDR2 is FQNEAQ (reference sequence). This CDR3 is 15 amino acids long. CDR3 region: CASSFGTGANNEQFF. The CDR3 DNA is TGTGCCAGCAGCTTCGGGACAGGGGCCAACAATGAGCAGTTCTTC.

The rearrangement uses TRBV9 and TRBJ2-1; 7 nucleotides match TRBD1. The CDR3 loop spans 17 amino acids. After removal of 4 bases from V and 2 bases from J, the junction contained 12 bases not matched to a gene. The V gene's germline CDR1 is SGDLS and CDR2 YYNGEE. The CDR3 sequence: CASSPVTGDLTYNEQFF. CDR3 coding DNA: TGTGCCAGCAGCCCGGTCACAGGGGACCTTACCTACAATGAGCAGTTCTTC.

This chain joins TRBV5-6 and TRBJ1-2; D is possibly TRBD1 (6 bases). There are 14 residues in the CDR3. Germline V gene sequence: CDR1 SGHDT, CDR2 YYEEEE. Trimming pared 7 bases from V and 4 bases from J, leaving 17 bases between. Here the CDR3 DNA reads TGTGCCAGCGGTCAGGGGCAGTTTGCCTATGGCTACACCTTC. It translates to CASGQGQFAYGYTF. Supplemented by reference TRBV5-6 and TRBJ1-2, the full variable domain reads DAGVTQSPTHLIKTRGQQVTLRCSPKSGHDTVSWYQQALGQGPQFIFQYYEEEERQRGNFPDRFSGHQFPNYSSELNVNALLLGDSALYLCASGQGQFAYGYTFGSGTRLTVV.